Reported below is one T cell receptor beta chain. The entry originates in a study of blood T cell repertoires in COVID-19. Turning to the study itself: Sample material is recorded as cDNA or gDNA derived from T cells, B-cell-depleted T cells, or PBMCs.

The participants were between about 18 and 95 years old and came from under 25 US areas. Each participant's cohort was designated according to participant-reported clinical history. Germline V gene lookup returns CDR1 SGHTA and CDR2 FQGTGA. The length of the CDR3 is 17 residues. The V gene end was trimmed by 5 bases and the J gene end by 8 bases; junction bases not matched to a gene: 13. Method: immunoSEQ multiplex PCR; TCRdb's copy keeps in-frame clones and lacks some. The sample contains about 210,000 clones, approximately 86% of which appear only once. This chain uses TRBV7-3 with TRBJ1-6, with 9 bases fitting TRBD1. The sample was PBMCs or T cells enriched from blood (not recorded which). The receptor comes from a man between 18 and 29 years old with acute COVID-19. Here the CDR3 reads CASSPGEGQGRYSPLHF. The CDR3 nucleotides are TGTGCCAGCAGCCCAGGGGAAGGACAGGGGCGTTATTCACCCCTCCACTTT.